This T cell receptor (beta chain) comes out of a study of cytomegalovirus exposure and HLA in healthy donors. This clone has a handful of counts. Its target is unknown. CDR3 size: 17 residues. A multiplex PCR was run with 60 Vbeta primers and 13 Jbeta primers. Clones were sequenced by immunoSEQ multiplex PCR, and TCRdb holds only the in-frame ones, with some missing. There are fewer than 200,000 clones in the sample; 68% occur only once, and less than 1.5% lies in the top ten. Study conclusions and caveats: There were 160 or so TCR beta chains listed as cytomegalovirus-associated. Earlier findings revealed that most TCR beta V segments proved productive either about 87% or about 30% of the time.

The specimen was PBMCs. J is TRBJ1-2 and V is TRBV1. TRBV1 has pseudogene status. The TCR originated in a man in his forties or fifties in good health and CMV-seronegative. The CDR3 reads CTSGWTLRGRTDYGYTF. CDR3 bases: TGCACCAGCGGTTGGACTCTGCGGGGGCGGACAGACTATGGCTACACCTTC.